The present T cell receptor beta chain was sequenced within a study of blood T cell repertoires in COVID-19. As for the study in general: Both acute and convalescent COVID-19 samples were obtained from the United States, Italy and Spain.

Participants' own reports of clinical history determined their cohort assignment. For recovered donors of Cohort 3, there were two negative PCRs, clearance, or symptom resolution. Assay: immunoSEQ multiplex PCR; the TCRdb copy retains only in-frame clones and omits some. Of some 350,000 clones listed, about 90% are singletons. The CDR3 runs 12 residues. With V trimmed by 9 bases and J by 5 bases, 3 bases remained unmatched. CDR1 and CDR2 (germline): SNHLY, FYNNEI. The sequencing input was PBMCs or T cells enriched from blood (not recorded which). The receptor was isolated from a woman younger than 45 who had recovered from COVID-19. The chain couples TRBV2 to TRBJ2-1; 8 bases map to TRBD1. CDR3 amino acids: CARQGGHNEQFF. DNA of the CDR3: TGTGCCAGACAGGGGGGCCACAATGAGCAGTTCTTC.